What follows are 2 T cell receptor beta chains derived from one specimen sequenced in a study of tumor-infiltrating lymphocytes in primary liver carcinoma. The investigators made TCR beta cDNA from 500 ng total RNA, using a constant-region primer. For TCR beta, libraries were produced by three nested multiplex PCR rounds using slightly modified ARM-PCR. The first two PCR rounds, around 11 cycles each, used TRBV1-TRBV30 forward primers and a C-beta reverse primer. TCRdb independently ran MiXCR on the multiplex PCR reads; one entry per CDR3 protein. The sample lists under 110,000 distinct CDR3 sequences, around 66% occurring once. RNA and DNA were co-extracted from about 19-30 mg of unsorted bulk tissue. Source material: liver tumor tissue from sampling region 2. Described subset: tumor region T2, inferior pole. Receptors originate from a woman aged 55-70 years with primary liver carcinoma and hepatitis B virus infection.

This clonotype has only one observation. The rearrangement uses TRBV14 and TRBJ2-2, with unresolved D. The germline V and J ends were trimmed by 2 bases and 0 bases, with 10 bases remaining between them. CDR1 is SGHDN, CDR2 FVKESK, per germline. The CDR3 runs to 16 residues. The CDR3 loop reads CASSQKLSANTGELFF. CDR3 coding DNA: TGTGCCAGCAGCCAAAAACTGTCAGCGAACACCGGGGAGCTGTTTTTT.

On this clonotype itself: This may come from a read error, since a much larger clone is one base off. The J gene is TRBJ2-2, the V gene TRBV30; D is perhaps TRBD2 (5 bases). Germline values: CDR1 GTSNPN, CDR2 SVGIG (reference sequence). There are 14 residues in the CDR3. The CDR3 coding sequence is TGTGCCTGGAGTGGGCAGTTCTTAACCGGGGAGCTGCTTTTT. As protein: CAWSGQFLTGELLF.